These 26 T cell receptor beta chains originate from one sample sequenced in a study of CD8+ T cells in alopecia areata (dated by TCRdb to 2016 to 2018). The library relied on the immunoSEQ multiplex PCR assay. To provide template for TCR sequencing, every sample had RNA extracted and reverse transcribed into cDNA. TCRdb re-hosts the immuneACCESS table, in-frame sequences only. Its copies lack some clones; in the studies checked, an unresolved V gene accounts for under half of them, and the cause for the rest is not known. Within this sample are some 110,000 clones, with around two fifths of them counted one time only. Jointly, the top ten make up 3.1% of the sample. Sequenced: CD4+ T cells sorted from blood. Receptors were obtained from a human donor with alopecia areata.

The chain couples TRBV6-6 to TRBJ2-2, with 11 bases identical to TRBD2. Per germline, CDR1 MNHNY and CDR2 SVGAGI (reference sequence). This CDR3 contains 16 residues. The J segment lost 4 bases and the V segment lost 6 bases, leaving 7 bases of the junction unmatched. The CDR3 protein is CASRSTSGTLTGELFF. In DNA form, the CDR3 reads TGTGCCAGCAGATCGACTAGCGGGACCCTCACCGGGGAGCTGTTTTTT.

A few counts support this clone. V usage is TRBV29-1 and J usage is TRBJ1-1, with a weak D call TRBD1 (5 bases). V was cut by 3 bases and J by 11 bases, with 13 bases left in between. Germline CDR1 SQVTM, CDR2 ANQGSEA. There are 11 residues in the CDR3. CDR3 in DNA: TGCAGCGTTGATAGCGGGGCGGGGGCTTTCTTT. The encoded protein is CSVDSGAGAFF.

CDR3 DNA sequence: TGTGCCAGCAGTCACGACAGGATAGCTTTCTTT. It encodes CASSHDRIAFF. The chain links TRBV6-5 to TRBJ1-1, with D tentatively TRBD1 (6 bases). CDR3 length: 11 amino acids. Looked up from germline, CDR1 is MNHEY and CDR2 is SVGAGI. V gave up 5 bases and J gave up 10 bases, with 11 bases separating them.

J is TRBJ2-6 and V is TRBV27, with D hard to call. CDR3 length: 14 residues. Trimming pared 4 bases from V and 2 bases from J, leaving 6 bases between. CDR1 and CDR2 (germline): MNHEY, SMNVEV (reference sequence). This CDR3 reads CASSSFPGANVLTF. Written as DNA, the CDR3 is TGTGCCAGCAGTTCTTTTCCTGGGGCCAACGTCCTGACTTTC.

V gene TRBV29-1 combines with J gene TRBJ2-5; 9 bases match TRBD1. Trimming cost V 6 bases and J 4 bases; bases outside gene matches: 9. The germline V gene encodes CDR1 SQVTM and CDR2 ANQGSEA. The CDR3 is 14 residues long. The CDR3 coding sequence is TGCAGCGTGGGACAGGGTTCGTATAGAGAGACCCAGTACTTC. Translation gives CSVGQGSYRETQYF. The full variable domain, in which reference TRBV29-1 and TRBJ2-5 provide the parts outside the CDR3, is SAVISQKPSRDICQRGTSLTIQCQVDSQVTMMFWYRQQPGQSLTLIATANQGSEATYESGFVIDKFPISRPNLTFSTLTVSNMSPEDSSIYLCSVGQGSYRETQYFGPGTRLLVL.

The chain uses TRBV29-1 and TRBJ1-2, with no clear D. Looked up from germline, CDR1 is SQVTM and CDR2 is ANQGSEA. Deletions cut 3 bases from V and 0 bases from J, with 14 bases between. CDR3 length: 15 amino acids. CDR3 DNA sequence: TGCAGCGTTGACTTAAGAGATGAGGCTAACTATGGCTACACCTTC. Translated: CSVDLRDEANYGYTF.

This chain uses TRBV29-1 with TRBJ1-1; D gene ambiguous. V dropped 4 bases and J dropped 0 bases, with 12 bases sitting between them. The CDR3 sequence is 14 residues long. Germline V CDR1 and CDR2: SQVTM, ANQGSEA. This CDR3 is CSVGWAEMNTEAFF. The DNA for the CDR3 is TGCAGCGTTGGATGGGCAGAGATGAACACTGAAGCTTTCTTT.

This clone was seen only a few times. The rearrangement joins TRBV29-1 to TRBJ1-2; 7 positions match TRBD1. The ends lost 7 bases at V and 3 bases at J; junction bases unmatched: 5. This CDR3 is 12 amino acids long. CDR1 is SQVTM, CDR2 ANQGSEA, per germline. CDR3: CSAGGQDYGYTF. Written as DNA, the CDR3 is TGCAGCGCGGGTGGACAGGACTATGGCTACACCTTC.

This clone was seen a single time. The chain has TRBV5-1 and TRBJ1-2; the D is unclear. The V and J ends lost 0 bases and 5 bases respectively, with 11 bases between them. This CDR3 is 14 amino acids long. The germline CDR1 and CDR2 sequences are SGHRS and YFSETQ. DNA for the CDR3: TGCGCCAGCAGCTTGGAGGGCGCCGAGTATGGCTACACCTTC. Its translation: CASSLEGAEYGYTF.

Written as DNA, the CDR3 is TGCAGCGTTGAACCTTTTTGGGACAGGCAGACCAATGAGCAGTTCTTC. Protein sequence: CSVEPFWDRQTNEQFF. The chain joins TRBV29-1 to TRBJ2-1, with 8 bases lining up with TRBD1. The junction had 12 bases not matched to a gene; V was cut back by 2 bases and J by 6 bases. The germline V gene has CDR1 SQVTM and CDR2 ANQGSEA. The CDR3 is 16 amino acids.

This clone occurred a few times. The V and J genes are TRBV5-1 and TRBJ2-5, with D hard to call. This CDR3 has 15 residues. The ends were cut back, 0 bases at V and 0 bases at J, with 9 bases in the middle. Germline CDR1 SGHRS, CDR2 YFSETQ. The CDR3 nucleotides read TGCGCCAGCAGCTTGGCAGGACCGTACCAAGAGACCCAGTACTTC. Its translation is CASSLAGPYQETQYF.

In this sample, this clone turned up a few times. This chain joins TRBV7-2 and TRBJ1-2; a possible D gene is TRBD1 (5 bases). With 5 bases removed from V and 3 bases from J, the gap between germline ends came to 10 bases. The CDR3 consists of 13 residues. Per germline, CDR1 SGHTA and CDR2 FQGNSA. The CDR3 DNA is TGTGCCAGCAGCCTACAGGTCTACTATGGCTACACCTTC. Protein: CASSLQVYYGYTF.

The genes are TRBV27 and TRBJ2-3; D may match TRBD1 or TRBD2 (5 bases each). The CDR3 contains 15 residues. Germline CDR1 and CDR2: MNHEY and SMNVEV (reference sequence). The V and J ends lost 3 bases and 9 bases respectively, with 19 bases between them. CDR3 loop: CASSFHSKGPGTQYF. CDR3 coding DNA: TGTGCCAGCAGTTTCCACTCGAAGGGGCCGGGAACGCAGTATTTT.

This clone was seen a handful of times. J is TRBJ2-3 and V is TRBV5-4; 7 positions match TRBD2. This CDR3 is 16 amino acids long. CDR1 and CDR2 (germline): SGHNT, YYREEE (reference sequence). Unmatched junction bases numbered 10, after V lost 4 bases and J lost 2 bases. The CDR3 is CASSAGRGGVTDTQYF. The DNA for the CDR3 is TGTGCCAGCAGCGCTGGCCGTGGGGGGGTCACAGATACGCAGTATTTT.

This chain uses TRBV29-1 with TRBJ1-1, with TRBD1 as a possible D gene (5 bases). V shed 7 bases and J shed 0 bases, with 21 bases lying between them. The CDR3 loop spans 16 amino acids. CDR1 SQVTM and CDR2 ANQGSEA come from the germline V gene. CDR3 sequence: CSAVGPMMSLNTEAFF. For the CDR3, the DNA is TGCAGCGCCGTGGGACCCATGATGTCCCTGAACACTGAAGCTTTCTTT.

This clone was recorded a few times. The gene calls are TRBV29-1 and TRBJ1-2; 8 bases align to TRBD1. V trimming: 0 bases; J trimming: 4 bases; junction bases outside the gene matches: 7. In germline, CDR1 is SQVTM, CDR2 ANQGSEA. This CDR3 has 15 amino acids. CDR3 DNA sequence: TGCAGCGTTGAAGAGGTCTGGACAGGGCTCTATGGCTACACCTTC. Protein sequence: CSVEEVWTGLYGYTF.

The rearrangement joins TRBV28 to TRBJ2-5; D is perhaps TRBD2 (5 bases). Germline assignment: CDR1 MDHEN and CDR2 SYDVKM. The CDR3 extends over 14 amino acids. Trimming took off 3 bases at V and 1 base at J, with 9 bases between the two ends. CDR3 DNA sequence: TGTGCCAGCAGTTTTAGACGGGGCCAAGAGACCCAGTACTTC. It is translated as CASSFRRGQETQYF.

This clone was counted between two and nine times. This chain joins TRBV5-1 and TRBJ2-7; 7 nucleotides agree with TRBD1. Germline V lookup: CDR1 SGHRS, CDR2 YFSETQ. CDR3 length: 13 residues. V was pared by 4 bases and J by 4 bases, with 5 bases of the junction left unmatched. CDR3 sequence (DNA): TGCGCCAGCAGCGTGGACAGGCTATACGAGCAGTACTTC. Amino acids: CASSVDRLYEQYF.

This clone was observed a handful of times. V usage is TRBV7-9 and J usage is TRBJ2-1, with D unclear. Trimming removed 5 bases from V and 4 bases from J, with 3 bases in between. Germline loops: CDR1 SEHNR, CDR2 FQNEAQ (reference sequence). The CDR3 loop spans 11 amino acids. CDR3 protein: CASSGYNEQFF. Here the CDR3 DNA reads TGTGCCAGCAGCGGATACAATGAGCAGTTCTTC.

This clone was detected once. The V gene is TRBV30, the J gene TRBJ2-3; TRBD2 agrees at 9 bases. Germline V gene data show CDR1 as GTSNPN and CDR2 as SVGIG (reference sequence). Losses at the gene ends were 3 bases for V and 8 bases for J; bases not matched to a gene: 15. The CDR3 consists of 16 residues. The CDR3 spells CAWSKMTSGFLATQYF. The CDR3 DNA reads TGTGCCTGGAGCAAGATGACTAGCGGCTTTTTAGCTACGCAGTATTTT.

The rearrangement uses TRBV30 and TRBJ2-1; perhaps TRBD2 as D (5 bases). The V gene lost 3 bases and the J gene lost 3 bases, with 9 bases spanning the gap. Per germline, CDR1 GTSNPN and CDR2 SVGIG (reference sequence). The CDR3 sequence is 13 residues long. Written as DNA, the CDR3 is TGTGCCTGGAGCGACGGGATCTACAATGAGCAGTTCTTC. It codes for CAWSDGIYNEQFF.

This clone appeared a few times. At one end the junction does not follow the germline gene, possibly because of a read error. The chain employs TRBV29-1 and TRBJ2-7, with D maybe TRBD2 (7 bases). Germline CDR1 and CDR2: SQVTM and ANQGSEA. This CDR3 region has 11 residues. The CDR3 DNA is TGCAGCGTTGAAGATCGGGGGGCGCCTACCTTC. It translates to CSVEDRGAPTF.

The chain employs TRBV29-1 and TRBJ1-5, with D maybe TRBD1 (5 bases). Germline values: CDR1 SQVTM, CDR2 ANQGSEA. Deletions cut 3 bases from V and 6 bases from J, with 12 bases between. The CDR3 is 13 amino acids. The CDR3 nucleotides read TGCAGCGTTGATGCGGGGGGAGGTCAGCCCCAGCATTTT. Its translation is CSVDAGGGQPQHF. The entire variable domain, with the rest obtained from reference TRBV29-1 and TRBJ1-5, is as follows: SAVISQKPSRDICQRGTSLTIQCQVDSQVTMMFWYRQQPGQSLTLIATANQGSEATYESGFVIDKFPISRPNLTFSTLTVSNMSPEDSSIYLCSVDAGGGQPQHFGDGTRLSIL.

The chain links TRBV9 to TRBJ2-7; weak D call: TRBD2 (6 bases). The ends were cut back, 0 bases at V and 2 bases at J, with 12 bases in the middle. This CDR3 is built from 15 residues. Germline-derived CDR1 and CDR2 are SGDLS and YYNGEE. This chain's CDR3 is CASSVDSGYTYEQYF. For the CDR3, the DNA is TGTGCCAGCAGCGTAGATAGCGGATATACCTACGAGCAGTACTTC.

The chain uses TRBV6-6 and TRBJ2-7, with D unresolved. Trimming left V 6 bases short and J 9 bases short, with 15 bases between. The CDR3 runs to 12 residues. Per germline, CDR1 MNHNY and CDR2 SVGAGI (reference sequence). Here the CDR3 DNA reads TGTGCCAGCAGCACGGACGGATCCGGGCAGTACTTC. Its translation is CASSTDGSGQYF.

The V and J genes are TRBV5-1 and TRBJ2-5, with 8 positions matching TRBD1. V lost 3 bases, J lost 1 base, and 2 bases stayed unmatched. CDR3 length equals 14 residues. The germline V gene has CDR1 SGHRS and CDR2 YFSETQ. This CDR3 is CASSYGQGQETQYF. The CDR3 nucleotides are TGCGCCAGCAGCTACGGACAGGGCCAAGAGACCCAGTACTTC.